This entry lists 3 T cell receptor beta chains sequenced from one sample in a study of blood T cell repertoires in COVID-19. The table came from immunoSEQ multiplex PCR; TCRdb's copy has only in-frame clones and leaves some out. The table has about 50,000 clones, approximately 85% seen once. The sample comprised peripheral blood. These receptors were collected from a human donor in a cohort sampled during active COVID-19. The donor label of this sample is uncertain.

The chain uses TRBV9 and TRBJ2-1; 9 bases match TRBD1. V dropped 1 base and J dropped 6; count of bases not matched to a gene: 2. This CDR3 has 14 amino acids. Germline-derived CDR1 and CDR2 are SGDLS and YYNGEE. The DNA of the CDR3 is TGTGCCAGCAGCGTAAGGACAGGGGTCAATGAGCAGTTCTTC. Protein sequence: CASSVRTGVNEQFF.

CDR3: CASSYRTSGGAGELFF. DNA for the CDR3: TGTGCCAGCAGTTACCGGACTAGCGGGGGGGCCGGGGAGCTGTTTTTT. The chain carries TRBV6-5 and TRBJ2-2; 15 positions agree with TRBD2. This CDR3 is 16 amino acids long. Germline-derived CDR1 and CDR2 are MNHEY and SVGAGI. V dropped 2 bases and J dropped 6; count of bases not matched to a gene: 1.

The chain uses TRBV6-5 and TRBJ2-2; D call uncertain. This CDR3 is 16 amino acids long. In germline, CDR1 is MNHEY, CDR2 SVGAGI. V dropped 0 bases and J dropped 0 bases, with 8 bases sitting between them. The CDR3 region has the DNA TGTGCCAGCAGTTACTCGGTACTTTCGAACACCGGGGAGCTGTTTTTT. Protein: CASSYSVLSNTGELFF.